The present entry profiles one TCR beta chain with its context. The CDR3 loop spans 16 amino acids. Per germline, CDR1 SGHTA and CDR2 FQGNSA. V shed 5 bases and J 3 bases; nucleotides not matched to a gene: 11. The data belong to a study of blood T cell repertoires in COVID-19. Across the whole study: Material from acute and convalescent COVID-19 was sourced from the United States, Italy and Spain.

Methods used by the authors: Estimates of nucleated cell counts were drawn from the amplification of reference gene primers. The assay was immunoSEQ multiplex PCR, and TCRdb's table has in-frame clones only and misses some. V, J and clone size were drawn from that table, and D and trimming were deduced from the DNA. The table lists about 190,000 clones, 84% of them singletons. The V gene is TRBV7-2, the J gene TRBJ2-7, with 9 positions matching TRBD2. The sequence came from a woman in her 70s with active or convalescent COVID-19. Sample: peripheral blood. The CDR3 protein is CASSRRGGSGSYEQYF. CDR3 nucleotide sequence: TGTGCCAGCAGCCGTCGGGGTGGTAGCGGGAGCTACGAGCAGTACTTC. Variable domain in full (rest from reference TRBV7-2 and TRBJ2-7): GAGVSQSPSNKVTEKGKDVELRCDPISGHTALYWYRQSLGQGLEFLIYFQGNSAPDKSGLPSDRFSAERTGGSVSTLTIQRTQQEDSAVYLCASSRRGGSGSYEQYFGPGTRLTVT.